The sequence of this T cell receptor beta chain was determined in a study of early T cells in non-severe SARS-CoV-2 infection. Across the study: The authors sequenced bulk RNA from unsorted whole blood, leaving chains unpaired. General study findings and limits: CD4 and private specificities were missed by VDJdb matching, which favored anti-spike CD8 responses.

The TCR library protocol was used to attach unique molecular identifiers. These identifiers were attached to individual cDNA molecules. MiXCR was run by TCRdb on the 5' RACE reads, yielding one entry per CDR3 protein. The table records approximately 76,000 distinct CDR3 sequences, around an eighth of them present only once. This clonotype was seen ten or more times. The antigen remains unidentified. This clonotype originated in an adult who was a healthcare worker with PCR-confirmed SARS-CoV-2 infection or an uninfected control (not recorded which). Sequencing was performed on whole blood.

CDR3 region: CASSPQGRLAGIYEQYF. Written as DNA, the CDR3 is TGTGCCAGCAGCCCCCAAGGGCGACTAGCGGGGATCTACGAGCAGTACTTC. The V call is TRBV3-1, the J call TRBJ2-7; TRBD2 agrees at 11 bases. V lost 4 bases, J lost 3 bases, and 11 bases stayed unmatched. The CDR3 totals 17 residues. In germline, CDR1 is LGHDT, CDR2 YNNKEL (reference sequence).